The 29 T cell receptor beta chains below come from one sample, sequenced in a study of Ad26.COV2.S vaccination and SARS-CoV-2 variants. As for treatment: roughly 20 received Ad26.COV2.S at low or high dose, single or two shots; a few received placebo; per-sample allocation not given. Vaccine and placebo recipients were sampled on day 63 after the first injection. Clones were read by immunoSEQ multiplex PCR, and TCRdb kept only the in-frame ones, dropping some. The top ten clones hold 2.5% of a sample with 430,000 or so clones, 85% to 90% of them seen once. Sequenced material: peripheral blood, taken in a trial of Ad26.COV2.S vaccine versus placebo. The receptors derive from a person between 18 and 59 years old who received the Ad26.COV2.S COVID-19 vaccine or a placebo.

The CDR3 loop reads CSASLAGVIRAFF. CDR3 DNA sequence: TGCAGTGCTAGTTTGGCGGGGGTAATTCGAGCTTTCTTT. V gene TRBV20-1 combines with J gene TRBJ1-1; a weak D match, TRBD1 (5 bases). Germline CDR1 and CDR2: DFQATT and SNEGSKA (reference sequence). The length of the CDR3 is 13 residues. Trimming pared 3 bases from V and 10 bases from J, leaving 18 bases between.

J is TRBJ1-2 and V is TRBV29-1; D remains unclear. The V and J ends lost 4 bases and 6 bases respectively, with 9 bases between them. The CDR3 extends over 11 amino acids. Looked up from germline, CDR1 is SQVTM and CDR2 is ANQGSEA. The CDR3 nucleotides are TGCAGCGTTGGAACGGGTCATGGCTACACCTTC. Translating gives CSVGTGHGYTF.

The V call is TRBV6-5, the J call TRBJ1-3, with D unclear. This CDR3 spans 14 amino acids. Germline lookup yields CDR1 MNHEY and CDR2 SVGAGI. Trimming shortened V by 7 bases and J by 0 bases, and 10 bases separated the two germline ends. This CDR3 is CASTGFRSGNTIYF. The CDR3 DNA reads TGTGCCAGCACGGGGTTCCGCTCTGGAAACACCATATATTTT.

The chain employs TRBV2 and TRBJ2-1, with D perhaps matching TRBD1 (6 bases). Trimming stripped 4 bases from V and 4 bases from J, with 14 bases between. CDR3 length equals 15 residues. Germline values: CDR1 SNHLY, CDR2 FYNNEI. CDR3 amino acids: CASSVSPQGYNEQFF. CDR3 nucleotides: TGTGCCAGCAGTGTATCCCCTCAGGGGTACAATGAGCAGTTCTTC.

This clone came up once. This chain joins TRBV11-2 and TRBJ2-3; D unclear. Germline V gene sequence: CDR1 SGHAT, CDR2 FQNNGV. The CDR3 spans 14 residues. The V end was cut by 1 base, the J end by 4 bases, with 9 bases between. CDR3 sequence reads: CASSLAGGADTQYF. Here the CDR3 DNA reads TGTGCCAGCAGCTTAGCCGGTGGTGCAGATACGCAGTATTTT. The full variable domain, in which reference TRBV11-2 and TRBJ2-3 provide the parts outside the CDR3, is EAGVAQSPRYKIIEKRQSVAFWCNPISGHATLYWYQQILGQGPKLLIQFQNNGVVDDSQLPKDRFSAERLKGVDSTLKIQPAKLEDSAVYLCASSLAGGADTQYFGPGTRLTVL.

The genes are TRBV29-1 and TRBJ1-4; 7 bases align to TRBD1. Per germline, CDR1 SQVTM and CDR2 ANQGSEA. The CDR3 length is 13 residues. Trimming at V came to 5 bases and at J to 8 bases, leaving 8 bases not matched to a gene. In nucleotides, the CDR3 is TGCAGCGTTTTTAGACAGGGTAACGAAAAACTGTTTTTT. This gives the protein CSVFRQGNEKLFF. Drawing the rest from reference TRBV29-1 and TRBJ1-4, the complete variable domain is SAVISQKPSRDICQRGTSLTIQCQVDSQVTMMFWYRQQPGQSLTLIATANQGSEATYESGFVIDKFPISRPNLTFSTLTVSNMSPEDSSIYLCSVFRQGNEKLFFGSGTQLSVL.

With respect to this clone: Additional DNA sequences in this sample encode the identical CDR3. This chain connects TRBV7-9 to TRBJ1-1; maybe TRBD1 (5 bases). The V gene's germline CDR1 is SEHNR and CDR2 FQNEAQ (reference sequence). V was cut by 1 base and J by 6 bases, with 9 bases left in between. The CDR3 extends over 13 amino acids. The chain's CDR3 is CASSLDRGAEAFF. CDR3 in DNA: TGTGCCAGCAGCTTAGATCGGGGGGCTGAAGCTTTCTTT.

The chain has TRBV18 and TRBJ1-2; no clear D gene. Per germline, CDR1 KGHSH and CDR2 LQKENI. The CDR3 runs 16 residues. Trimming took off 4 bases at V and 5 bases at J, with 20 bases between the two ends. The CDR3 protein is CASSQTHWEPPYGYTF. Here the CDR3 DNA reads TGTGCCAGCTCACAAACGCATTGGGAGCCGCCGTATGGCTACACCTTC.

The CDR3 DNA is TGTGCCAGCAGTGATTGGGGTAGCAATCAGCCCCAGCATTTT. Amino acid sequence: CASSDWGSNQPQHF. J is TRBJ1-5 and V is TRBV6-1; D not certain. The CDR3 covers 14 residues. Trimming took off 3 bases at V and 0 bases at J, with 6 bases between the two ends. Per germline, CDR1 MNHNS and CDR2 SASEGT.

As DNA, the CDR3 is TGTGCCAGCACCCTGAGGGGCCAAGATGGCTACACCTTC. Translating it yields CASTLRGQDGYTF. The chain carries TRBV5-4 and TRBJ1-2, with a weak D call TRBD1 (5 bases). This CDR3 spans 13 amino acids. From germline, CDR1 is SGHNT and CDR2 YYREEE (reference sequence). V lost 6 bases and J 6 bases, leaving 15 bases between the germline ends.

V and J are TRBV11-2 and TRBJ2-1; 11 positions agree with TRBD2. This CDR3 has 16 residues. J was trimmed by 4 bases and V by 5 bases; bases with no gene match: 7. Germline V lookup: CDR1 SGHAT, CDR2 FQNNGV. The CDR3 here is CASSRGLAGGYNEQFF. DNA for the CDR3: TGTGCCAGCAGCCGCGGACTAGCGGGCGGGTACAATGAGCAGTTCTTC. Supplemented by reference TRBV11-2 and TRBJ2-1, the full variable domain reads EAGVAQSPRYKIIEKRQSVAFWCNPISGHATLYWYQQILGQGPKLLIQFQNNGVVDDSQLPKDRFSAERLKGVDSTLKIQPAKLEDSAVYLCASSRGLAGGYNEQFFGPGTRLTVL.

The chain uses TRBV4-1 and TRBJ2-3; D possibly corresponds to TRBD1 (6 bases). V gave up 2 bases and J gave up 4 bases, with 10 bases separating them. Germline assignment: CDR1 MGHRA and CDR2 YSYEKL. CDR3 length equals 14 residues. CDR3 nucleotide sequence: TGCGCCAGCAGCCAACCGGACAGCCCAGATACGCAGTATTTT. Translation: CASSQPDSPDTQYF.

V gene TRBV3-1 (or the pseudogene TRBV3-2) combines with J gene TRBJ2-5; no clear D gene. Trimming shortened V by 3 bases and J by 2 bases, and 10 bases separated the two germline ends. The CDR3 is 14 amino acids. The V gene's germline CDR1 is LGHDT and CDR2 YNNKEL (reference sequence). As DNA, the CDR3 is TGTGCCAGCAGCCATCTTGAGGAACAAGAGACCCAGTACTTC. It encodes CASSHLEEQETQYF.

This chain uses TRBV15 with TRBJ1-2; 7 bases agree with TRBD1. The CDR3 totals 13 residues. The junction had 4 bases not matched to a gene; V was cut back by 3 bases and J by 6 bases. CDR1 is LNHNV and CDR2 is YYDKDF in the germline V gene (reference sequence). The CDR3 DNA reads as TGTGCCACCAGCAGCACCAGGGGGAATGGCTACACCTTC. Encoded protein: CATSSTRGNGYTF.

CDR3 protein: CASTLVPGIGGYTF. DNA for the CDR3: TGTGCCAGCACCTTGGTCCCGGGTATCGGCGGCTACACCTTC. The chain uses TRBV27 and TRBJ1-2; no clear D. Germline CDR1 MNHEY, CDR2 SMNVEV (reference sequence). The CDR3 totals 14 residues. Trimming left V 7 bases short and J 8 bases short, with 20 bases between.

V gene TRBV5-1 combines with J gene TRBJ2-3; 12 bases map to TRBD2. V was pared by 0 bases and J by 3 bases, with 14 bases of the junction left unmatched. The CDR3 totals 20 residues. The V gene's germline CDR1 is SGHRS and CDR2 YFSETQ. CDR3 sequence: CASSLVKTSGSIGGTDTQYF. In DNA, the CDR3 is TGCGCCAGCAGCTTGGTAAAGACTAGCGGGAGTATCGGTGGTACAGATACGCAGTATTTT.

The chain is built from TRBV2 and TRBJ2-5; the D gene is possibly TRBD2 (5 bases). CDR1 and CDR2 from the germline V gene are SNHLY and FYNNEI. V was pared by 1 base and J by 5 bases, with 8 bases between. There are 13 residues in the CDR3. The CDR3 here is CASSEESGETQYF. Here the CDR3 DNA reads TGTGCCAGCAGTGAAGAGTCGGGGGAGACCCAGTACTTC.

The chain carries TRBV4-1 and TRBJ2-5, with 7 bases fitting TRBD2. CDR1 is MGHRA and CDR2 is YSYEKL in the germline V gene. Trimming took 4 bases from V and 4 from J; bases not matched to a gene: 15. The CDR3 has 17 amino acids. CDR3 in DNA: TGCGCCAGCAGCCGGAGTGGATATAGCGGGTCAGGAGAGACCCAGTACTTC. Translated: CASSRSGYSGSGETQYF.

The CDR3 sequence: CASSQISAYEQYF. CDR3 bases: TGTGCCAGCAGCCAGATTTCAGCCTACGAGCAGTACTTC. This chain connects TRBV16 to TRBJ2-7, with D hard to call. Trimming left V 3 bases short and J 2 bases short, with 8 bases between. The germline CDR1 and CDR2 sequences are KGHSY and FQNENV. There are 13 residues in the CDR3.

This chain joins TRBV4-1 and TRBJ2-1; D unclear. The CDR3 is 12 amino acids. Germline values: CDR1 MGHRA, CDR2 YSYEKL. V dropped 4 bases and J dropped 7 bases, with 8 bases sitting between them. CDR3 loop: CASSPRWNEQFF. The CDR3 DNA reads TGCGCCAGCAGCCCGCGGTGGAATGAGCAGTTCTTC.

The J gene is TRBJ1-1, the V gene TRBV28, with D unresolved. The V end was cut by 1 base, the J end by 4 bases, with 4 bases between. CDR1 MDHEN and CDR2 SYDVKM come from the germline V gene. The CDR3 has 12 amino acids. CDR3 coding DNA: TGTGCCAGCAGTTTATTCTCCACTGAAGCTTTCTTT. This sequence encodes CASSLFSTEAFF.

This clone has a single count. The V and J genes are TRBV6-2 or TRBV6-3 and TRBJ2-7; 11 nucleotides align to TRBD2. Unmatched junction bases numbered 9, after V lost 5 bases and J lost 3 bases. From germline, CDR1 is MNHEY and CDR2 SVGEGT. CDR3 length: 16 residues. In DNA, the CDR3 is TGTGCCAGCAGTGACCCGACTAGCGGGACGCGCTACGAGCAGTACGTC. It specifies CASSDPTSGTRYEQYV.

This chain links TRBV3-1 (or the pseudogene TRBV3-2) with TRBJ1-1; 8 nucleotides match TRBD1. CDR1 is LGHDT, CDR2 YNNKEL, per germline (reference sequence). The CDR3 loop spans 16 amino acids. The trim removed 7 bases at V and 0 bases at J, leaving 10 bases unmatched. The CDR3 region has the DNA TGTGCCAGCACCCTTGGACAGGGAGGACTGAACACTGAAGCTTTCTTT. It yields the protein CASTLGQGGLNTEAFF.

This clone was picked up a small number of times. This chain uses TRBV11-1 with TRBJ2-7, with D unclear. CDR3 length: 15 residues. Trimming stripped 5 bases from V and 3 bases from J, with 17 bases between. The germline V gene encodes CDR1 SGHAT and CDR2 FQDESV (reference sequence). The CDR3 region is CASSSRTSDIYEQYF. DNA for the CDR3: TGTGCCAGCAGCAGCCGCACCTCCGACATCTACGAGCAGTACTTC. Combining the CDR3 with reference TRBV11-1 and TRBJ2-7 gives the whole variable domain EAEVAQSPRYKITEKSQAVAFWCDPISGHATLYWYRQILGQGPELLVQFQDESVVDDSQLPKDRFSAERLKGVDSTLKIQPAELGDSAMYLCASSSRTSDIYEQYFGPGTRLTVT.

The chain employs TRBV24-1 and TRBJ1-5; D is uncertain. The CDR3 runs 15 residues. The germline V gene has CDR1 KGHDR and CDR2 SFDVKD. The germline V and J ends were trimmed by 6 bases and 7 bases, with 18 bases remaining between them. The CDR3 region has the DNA TGTGCCACCAGTTCGTCTGTCTCCGGCGAACAGCCCCAGCATTTT. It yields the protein CATSSSVSGEQPQHF.

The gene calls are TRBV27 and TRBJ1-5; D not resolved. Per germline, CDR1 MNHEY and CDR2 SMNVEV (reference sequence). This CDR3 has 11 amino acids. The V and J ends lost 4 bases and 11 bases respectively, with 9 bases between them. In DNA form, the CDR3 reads TGTGCCAGCAGTTCTAGAGGAGCCCAGCATTTT. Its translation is CASSSRGAQHF.

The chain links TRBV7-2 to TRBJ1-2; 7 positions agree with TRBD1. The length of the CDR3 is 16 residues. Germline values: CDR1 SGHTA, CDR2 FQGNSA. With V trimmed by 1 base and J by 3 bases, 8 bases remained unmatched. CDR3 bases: TGTGCCAGCAGCTTAGGCCCTGGACAGGCCTACTATGGCTACACCTTC. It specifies CASSLGPGQAYYGYTF.

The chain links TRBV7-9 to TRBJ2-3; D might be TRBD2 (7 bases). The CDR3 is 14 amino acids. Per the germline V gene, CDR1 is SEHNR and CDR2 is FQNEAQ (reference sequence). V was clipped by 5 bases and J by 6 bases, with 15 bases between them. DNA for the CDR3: TGTGCCAGCAGCGTGGGGGGGCCCTTGGATACGCAGTATTTT. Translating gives CASSVGGPLDTQYF.

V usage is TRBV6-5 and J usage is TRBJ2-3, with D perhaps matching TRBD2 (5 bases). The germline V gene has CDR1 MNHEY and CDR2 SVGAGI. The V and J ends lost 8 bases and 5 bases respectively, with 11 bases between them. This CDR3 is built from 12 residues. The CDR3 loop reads CASGAGEDTQYF. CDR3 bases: TGTGCCAGCGGCGCGGGCGAAGATACGCAGTATTTT.